The 18 T cell receptor beta chains presented below share a single source sample, sequenced in a study of tumor-infiltrating lymphocytes in localized non-small cell lung cancer. Sequencing used immunoSEQ multiplex PCR; TCRdb keeps in-frame clones, though not all of them. This sample has thousands of clones, with around two thirds found just once. Material for sequencing was uninvolved lung tissue not adjacent to the tumor. These receptor sequences come from a human donor with non-small cell lung cancer.

This chain uses TRBV5-1 with TRBJ2-1, with 7 bases that match TRBD1. From germline, CDR1 is SGHRS and CDR2 YFSETQ. This CDR3 has 14 residues. The ends lost 3 bases at V and 0 bases at J; junction bases unmatched: 0. This CDR3 is CASSSGGSYNEQFF. As DNA, the CDR3 is TGCGCCAGCAGCTCAGGGGGCTCCTACAATGAGCAGTTCTTC. Full variable domain (missing parts from reference TRBV5-1 and TRBJ2-1): KAGVTQTPRYLIKTRGQQVTLSCSPISGHRSVSWYQQTPGQGLQFLFEYFSETQRNKGNFPGRFSGRQFSNSRSEMNVSTLELGDSALYLCASSSGGSYNEQFFGPGTRLTVL.

The CDR3 loop is CASSVGQLSNQPQHF. CDR3 DNA sequence: TGTGCCAGCAGTGTCGGACAGCTTAGCAATCAGCCCCAGCATTTT. V and J are TRBV2 and TRBJ1-5; maybe TRBD1 (6 bases). V lost 4 bases, J lost 0 bases, and 10 bases lay in between. CDR1 is SNHLY and CDR2 is FYNNEI in the germline V gene. CDR3 size: 15 residues.

This chain uses TRBV7-6 with TRBJ2-3, with 11 bases that match TRBD2. The CDR3 runs to 18 residues. Per germline, CDR1 SGHVS and CDR2 FNYEAQ. V lost 6 bases to trimming and J lost 0 bases; unmatched junction nucleotides: 11. The CDR3: CASSGGKLAGASTDTQYF. The CDR3 DNA sequence: TGTGCCAGCAGTGGGGGGAAACTAGCGGGGGCTAGCACAGATACGCAGTATTTT.

This sequence joins TRBV7-2 and TRBJ2-3; D possibly corresponds to TRBD1 (5 bases). V lost 3 bases and J lost 0, with 7 bases in between. CDR1 is SGHTA, CDR2 FQGNSA, per germline. The CDR3 loop spans 14 amino acids. CDR3 DNA sequence: TGTGCCAGCAGCTTGCAGGGAAGCACAGATACGCAGTATTTT. Amino acids: CASSLQGSTDTQYF.

The gene calls are TRBV27 and TRBJ1-2, with a tentative D call TRBD1 (6 bases). V shed 1 base and J shed 0 bases, with 15 bases lying between them. Germline V lookup: CDR1 MNHEY, CDR2 SMNVEV (reference sequence). CDR3 length equals 17 residues. The CDR3 loop is CASSLYRAGEPNYGYTF. The CDR3 coding sequence is TGTGCCAGCAGTTTATATAGGGCAGGGGAGCCTAACTATGGCTACACCTTC.

The chain uses TRBV5-1 and TRBJ1-3; D perhaps matches TRBD1 (6 bases). Trimming cost V 5 bases and J 0 bases, with 12 bases left between them. CDR3 length: 15 residues. CDR1 and CDR2 (germline): SGHRS, YFSETQ. The CDR3 nucleotides are TGCGCCAGCAGGGCTGACAGGAACTCTGGAAACACCATATATTTT. This translates into CASRADRNSGNTIYF.

The V call is TRBV6-6, the J call TRBJ2-7, with TRBD1 as a possible D gene (5 bases). There are 13 residues in the CDR3. Per germline, CDR1 MNHNY and CDR2 SVGAGI (reference sequence). Trimming removed 6 bases at V and 1 base at J, with 10 bases between. The chain's CDR3 is CASRGLRSYEQYF. The CDR3 DNA reads as TGTGCCAGCAGGGGGCTCCGATCCTACGAGCAGTACTTC.

This chain uses TRBV7-2 with TRBJ1-3, with a weak D call TRBD1 (6 bases). The germline V and J ends were trimmed by 3 bases and 0 bases, with 9 bases remaining between them. The CDR3 sequence is 15 residues long. Germline-derived CDR1 and CDR2 are SGHTA and FQGNSA. The CDR3 DNA sequence: TGTGCCAGCAGCTTCGACAGGAGCTCTGGAAACACCATATATTTT. Its protein product is CASSFDRSSGNTIYF.

The sample holds one count of this clone. The V gene is TRBV6-5, the J gene TRBJ2-6; 7 nucleotides line up with TRBD2. There are 15 residues in the CDR3. Unmatched junction bases numbered 2, after V lost 2 bases and J lost 4 bases. The germline CDR1 and CDR2 sequences are MNHEY and SVGAGI. CDR3 amino acids: CASSYGGSGANVLTF. CDR3 DNA: TGTGCCAGCAGTTACGGCGGGAGCGGGGCCAACGTCCTGACTTTC.

V usage is TRBV19 and J usage is TRBJ2-1; a possible D gene is TRBD1 (7 bases). V lost 3 bases, J lost 3 bases, and 12 bases lay in between. The CDR3 is made up of 15 amino acids. CDR1 and CDR2 from the germline V gene are LNHDA and SQIVND (reference sequence). The CDR3 protein is CASSIGGDSYNEQFF. The DNA for the CDR3 is TGTGCCAGTAGTATCGGAGGGGACAGCTACAATGAGCAGTTCTTC.

The V and J genes are TRBV2 and TRBJ2-2; no clear D. The CDR3 length is 13 residues. Germline V gene data show CDR1 as SNHLY and CDR2 as FYNNEI. V lost 6 bases and J 8 bases, leaving 13 bases between the germline ends. This CDR3 is CASRDAWSGELFF. In DNA form, the CDR3 reads TGTGCCAGCAGGGATGCTTGGTCGGGGGAGCTGTTTTTT. Full variable domain (remainder filled in from reference TRBV2 and TRBJ2-2): EPEVTQTPSHQVTQMGQEVILRCVPISNHLYFYWYRQILGQKVEFLVSFYNNEISEKSEIFDDQFSVERPDGSNFTLKIRSTKLEDSAMYFCASRDAWSGELFFGEGSRLTVL.

This clone was found a few times. This rearrangement joins TRBV7-2 to TRBJ1-4; the match to TRBD1 covers 9 bases. The CDR3 is 15 residues long. CDR1 and CDR2 (germline): SGHTA, FQGNSA. Trimming at V came to 4 bases and at J to 6 bases, leaving 6 bases not matched to a gene. The CDR3 sequence is CASSSPDRGDEKLFF. As DNA, the CDR3 is TGTGCCAGCAGCTCCCCGGACAGGGGAGATGAAAAACTGTTTTTT.

J is TRBJ1-2 and V is TRBV5-4, with 8 bases fitting TRBD1. Germline V gives CDR1 SGHNT, CDR2 YYREEE (reference sequence). Losses at the gene ends were 1 base for V and 3 bases for J; bases not matched to a gene: 2. The CDR3 totals 14 residues. This CDR3 is CASSLQQGDYGYTF. CDR3 DNA sequence: TGTGCCAGCAGCTTGCAACAGGGGGACTATGGCTACACCTTC.

CDR3 coding DNA: TGTGCCAGCAGTCAGGGCACTGAAGCTTTCTTT. Its translation: CASSQGTEAFF. This chain uses TRBV6-1 with TRBJ1-1; weak D call: TRBD1 (5 bases). Trimming removed 5 bases from V and 4 bases from J, with 5 bases in between. The CDR3 covers 11 residues. Germline CDR1 MNHNS, CDR2 SASEGT.

This sequence joins TRBV19 and TRBJ2-7; 13 bases align to TRBD2. CDR1 is LNHDA, CDR2 SQIVND, per germline (reference sequence). The junction had 10 bases not matched to a gene; V was cut back by 3 bases and J by 2 bases. This CDR3 is built from 18 residues. The CDR3 sequence is CASSMRTSGTSGTYEQYF. The DNA for the CDR3 is TGTGCCAGTAGTATGCGAACCTCCGGGACTAGCGGGACCTACGAGCAGTACTTC.

The chain combines TRBV30 with TRBJ1-2, with unresolved D. Germline CDR1 reads GTSNPN; CDR2 reads SVGIG (reference sequence). There are 14 residues in the CDR3. Trimming shortened V by 2 bases and J by 1 base, and 11 bases separated the two germline ends. The CDR3 coding sequence is TGTGCCTGGAGTTCCCCAAGAAATAACTATGGCTACACCTTC. Translated: CAWSSPRNNYGYTF.

The chain links TRBV5-1 to TRBJ2-7; 7 bases are shared with TRBD1. The CDR3 sequence is 15 residues long. Losses at the gene ends were 2 bases for V and 2 bases for J; bases not matched to a gene: 7. Germline assignment: CDR1 SGHRS and CDR2 YFSETQ. The CDR3 DNA is TGCGCCAGCAGCTTAATTGGGACAGTCCCCTACGAGCAGTACTTC. This encodes CASSLIGTVPYEQYF.

CDR3 DNA: TGTGCCAGCAGCCCCCGGGACAGCAACTATGGCTACACCTTC. This codes for CASSPRDSNYGYTF. The rearrangement joins TRBV7-9 to TRBJ1-2; 7 bases line up with TRBD1. CDR1 is SEHNR and CDR2 is FQNEAQ in the germline V gene (reference sequence). Trimming took 5 bases from V and 2 from J; bases not matched to a gene: 5. The CDR3 has 14 residues.